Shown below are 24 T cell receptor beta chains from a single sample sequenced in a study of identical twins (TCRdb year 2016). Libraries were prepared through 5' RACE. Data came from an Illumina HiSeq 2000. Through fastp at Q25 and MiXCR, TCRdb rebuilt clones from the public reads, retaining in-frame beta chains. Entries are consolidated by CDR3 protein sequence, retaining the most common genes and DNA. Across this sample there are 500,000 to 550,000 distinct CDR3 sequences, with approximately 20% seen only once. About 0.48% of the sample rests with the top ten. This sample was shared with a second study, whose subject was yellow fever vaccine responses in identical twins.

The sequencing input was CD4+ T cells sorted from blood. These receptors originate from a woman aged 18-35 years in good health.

CDR3 protein: CASSLLAADTDTQYF. The CDR3, as DNA: TGTGCCAGCAGTTTACTAGCGGCAGACACAGATACGCAGTATTTT. The V call is TRBV2, the J call TRBJ2-3; TRBD2 matches at 8 bases. This CDR3 has 15 amino acids. V shed 5 bases and J 2 bases; nucleotides not matched to a gene: 6. Germline V lookup: CDR1 SNHLY, CDR2 FYNNEI.

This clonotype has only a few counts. CDR3 residues: CASTPQGGSNTGELFF. Here the CDR3 DNA reads TGTGCCAGCACACCTCAGGGGGGGTCGAACACCGGGGAGCTGTTTTTT. The chain uses TRBV3-1 and TRBJ2-2; D is tentatively TRBD1 or TRBD2 (7 bases each). Germline lookup yields CDR1 LGHDT and CDR2 YNNKEL (reference sequence). CDR3 length equals 16 residues. V was shortened by 7 bases and J by 0 bases, with 15 bases between the two germline ends.

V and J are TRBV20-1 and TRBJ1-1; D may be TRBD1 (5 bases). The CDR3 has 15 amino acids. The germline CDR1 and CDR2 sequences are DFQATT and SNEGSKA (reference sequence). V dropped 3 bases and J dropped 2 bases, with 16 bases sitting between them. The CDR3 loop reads CSASPQQGFNTEAFF. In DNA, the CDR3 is TGCAGTGCTAGTCCCCAGCAGGGTTTTAACACTGAAGCTTTCTTT.

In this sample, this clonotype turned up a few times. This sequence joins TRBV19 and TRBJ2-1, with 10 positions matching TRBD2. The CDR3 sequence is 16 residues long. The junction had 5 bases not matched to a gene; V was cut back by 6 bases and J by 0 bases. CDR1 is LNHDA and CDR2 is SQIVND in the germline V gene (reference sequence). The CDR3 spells CASRDLAGASYNEQFF. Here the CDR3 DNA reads TGTGCCAGTAGGGATCTAGCGGGAGCCTCCTACAATGAGCAGTTCTTC. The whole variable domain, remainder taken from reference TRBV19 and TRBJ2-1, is DGGITQSPKYLFRKEGQNVTLSCEQNLNHDAMYWYRQDPGQGLRLIYYSQIVNDFQKGDIAEGYSVSREKKESFPLTVTSAQKNPTAFYLCASRDLAGASYNEQFFGPGTRLTVL.

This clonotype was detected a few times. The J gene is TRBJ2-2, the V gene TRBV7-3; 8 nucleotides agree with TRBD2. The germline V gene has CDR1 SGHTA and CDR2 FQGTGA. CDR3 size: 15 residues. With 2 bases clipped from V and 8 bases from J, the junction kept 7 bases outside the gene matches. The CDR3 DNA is TGTGCCAGCAGCTTAGCGGGAGGAAAGATTGGGGAGCTGTTTTTT. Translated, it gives CASSLAGGKIGELFF.

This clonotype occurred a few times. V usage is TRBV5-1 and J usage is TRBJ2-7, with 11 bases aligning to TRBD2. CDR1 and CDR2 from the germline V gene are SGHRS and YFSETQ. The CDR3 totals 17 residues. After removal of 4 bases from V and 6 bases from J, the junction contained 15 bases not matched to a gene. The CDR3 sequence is CASSPAFRTSGFGEQYF. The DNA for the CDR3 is TGCGCCAGCAGCCCCGCCTTCCGGACTAGCGGGTTCGGCGAGCAGTACTTC.

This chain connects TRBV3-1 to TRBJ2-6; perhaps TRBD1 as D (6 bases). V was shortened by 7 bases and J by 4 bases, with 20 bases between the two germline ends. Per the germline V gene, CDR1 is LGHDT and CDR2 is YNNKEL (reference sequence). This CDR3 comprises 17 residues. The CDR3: CASTWGYRVAGANVLTF. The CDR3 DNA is TGTGCCAGCACCTGGGGTTACAGGGTGGCAGGGGCCAACGTCCTGACTTTC.

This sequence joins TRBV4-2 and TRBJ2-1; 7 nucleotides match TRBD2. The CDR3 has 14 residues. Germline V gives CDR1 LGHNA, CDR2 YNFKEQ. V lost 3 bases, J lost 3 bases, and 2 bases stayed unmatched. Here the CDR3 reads CASSHQRGYNEQFF. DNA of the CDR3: TGTGCCAGCAGCCACCAGCGGGGCTACAATGAGCAGTTCTTC.

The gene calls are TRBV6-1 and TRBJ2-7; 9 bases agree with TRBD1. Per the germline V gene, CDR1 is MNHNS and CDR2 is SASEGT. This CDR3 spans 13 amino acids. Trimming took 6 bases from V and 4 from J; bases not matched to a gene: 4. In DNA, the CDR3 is TGTGCCAGCAGACAGGGGGCGGCTTACGAGCAGTACTTC. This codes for CASRQGAAYEQYF.

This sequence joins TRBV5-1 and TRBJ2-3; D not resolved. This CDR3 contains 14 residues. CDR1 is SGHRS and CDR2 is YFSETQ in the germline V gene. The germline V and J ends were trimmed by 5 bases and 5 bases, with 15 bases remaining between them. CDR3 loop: CASSSGEPVDTQYF. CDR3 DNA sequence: TGCGCCAGCAGTTCTGGTGAACCAGTAGATACGCAGTATTTT. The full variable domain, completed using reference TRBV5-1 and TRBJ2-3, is KAGVTQTPRYLIKTRGQQVTLSCSPISGHRSVSWYQQTPGQGLQFLFEYFSETQRNKGNFPGRFSGRQFSNSRSEMNVSTLELGDSALYLCASSSGEPVDTQYFGPGTRLTVL.

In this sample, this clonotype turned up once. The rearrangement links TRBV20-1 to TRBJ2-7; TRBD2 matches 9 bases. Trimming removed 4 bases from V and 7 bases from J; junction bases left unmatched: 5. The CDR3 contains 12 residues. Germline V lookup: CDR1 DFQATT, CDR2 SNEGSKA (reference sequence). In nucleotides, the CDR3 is TGCAGTGCTAACGCGGGAGGGGAGGAGCAGTACTTC. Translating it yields CSANAGGEEQYF.

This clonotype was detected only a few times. CDR3 DNA: TGTGCCACCAGTGATTTGCCGGTGGATACCATTAAAAGTCCCCTCTACGAGCAGTACTTC. Its translation: CATSDLPVDTIKSPLYEQYF. J is TRBJ2-7 and V is TRBV24-1, with unresolved D. Trimming stripped 0 bases from V and 3 bases from J, with 26 bases between. The CDR3 runs to 20 residues. CDR1 is KGHDR and CDR2 is SFDVKD in the germline V gene.

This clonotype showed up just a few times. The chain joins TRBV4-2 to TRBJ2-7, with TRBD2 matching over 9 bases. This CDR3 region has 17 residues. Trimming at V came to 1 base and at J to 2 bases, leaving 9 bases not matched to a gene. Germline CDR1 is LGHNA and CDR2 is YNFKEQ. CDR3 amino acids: CASSQVRERGAPYEQYF. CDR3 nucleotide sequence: TGTGCCAGCAGCCAAGTTCGGGAGCGGGGGGCGCCCTACGAGCAGTACTTC.

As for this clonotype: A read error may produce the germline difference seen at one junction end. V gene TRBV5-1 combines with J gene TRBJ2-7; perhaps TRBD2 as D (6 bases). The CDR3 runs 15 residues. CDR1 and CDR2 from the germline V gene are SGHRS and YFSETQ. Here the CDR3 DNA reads TGCGCCAGCAGCATCGATTCGGGACTTACCTACGAGCAGTACTTT. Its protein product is CASSIDSGLTYEQYF.

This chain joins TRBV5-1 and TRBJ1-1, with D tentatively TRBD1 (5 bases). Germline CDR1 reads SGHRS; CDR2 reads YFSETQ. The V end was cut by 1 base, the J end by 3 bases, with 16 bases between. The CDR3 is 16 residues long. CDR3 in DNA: TGCGCCAGCAGCTTGTCGGGCCGTGGGGGAGACACTGAAGCTTTCTTT. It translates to CASSLSGRGGDTEAFF.

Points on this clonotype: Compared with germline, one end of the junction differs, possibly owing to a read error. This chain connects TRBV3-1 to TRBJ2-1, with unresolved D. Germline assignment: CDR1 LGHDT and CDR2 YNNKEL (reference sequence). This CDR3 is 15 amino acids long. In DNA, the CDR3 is TGTGCCAGCAGTCAAGGGTTGAGCTCCTACAATGAGCAGTTCTTC. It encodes CASSQGLSSYNEQFF.

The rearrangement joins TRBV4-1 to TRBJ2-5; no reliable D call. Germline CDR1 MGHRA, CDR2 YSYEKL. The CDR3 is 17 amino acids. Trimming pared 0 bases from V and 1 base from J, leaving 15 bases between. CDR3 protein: CASSQDRVVYSQETQYF. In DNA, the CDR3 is TGCGCCAGCAGCCAAGATCGTGTGGTGTACTCCCAAGAGACCCAGTACTTC.

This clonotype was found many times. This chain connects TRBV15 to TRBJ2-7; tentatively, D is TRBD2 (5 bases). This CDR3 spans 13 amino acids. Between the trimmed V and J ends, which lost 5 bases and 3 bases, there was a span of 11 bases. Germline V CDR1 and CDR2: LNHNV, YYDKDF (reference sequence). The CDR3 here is CATSRGLNYEQYF. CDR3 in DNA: TGTGCCACCAGCCGAGGACTTAACTACGAGCAGTACTTC.

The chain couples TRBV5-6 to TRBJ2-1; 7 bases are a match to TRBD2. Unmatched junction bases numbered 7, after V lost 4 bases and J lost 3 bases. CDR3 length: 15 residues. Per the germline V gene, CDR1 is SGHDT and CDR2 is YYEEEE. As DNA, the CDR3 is TGTGCCAGCAGCCCTAGCGGCCTCTGCTACAATGAGCAGTTCTTC. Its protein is CASSPSGLCYNEQFF.

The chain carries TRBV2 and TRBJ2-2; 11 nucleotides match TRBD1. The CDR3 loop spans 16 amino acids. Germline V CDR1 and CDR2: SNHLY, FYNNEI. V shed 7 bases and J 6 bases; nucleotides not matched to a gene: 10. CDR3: CASKSVGGQGAGELFF. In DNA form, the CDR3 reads TGTGCCAGCAAGTCCGTTGGGGGACAGGGGGCCGGGGAGCTGTTTTTT. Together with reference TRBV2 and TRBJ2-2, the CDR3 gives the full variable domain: EPEVTQTPSHQVTQMGQEVILRCVPISNHLYFYWYRQILGQKVEFLVSFYNNEISEKSEIFDDQFSVERPDGSNFTLKIRSTKLEDSAMYFCASKSVGGQGAGELFFGEGSRLTVL.

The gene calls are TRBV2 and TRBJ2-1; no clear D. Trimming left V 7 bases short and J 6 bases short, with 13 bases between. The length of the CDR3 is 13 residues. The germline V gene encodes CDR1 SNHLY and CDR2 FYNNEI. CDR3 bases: TGTGCCAGCAAAGGACCAGCTCGCAATGAGCAGTTCTTC. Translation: CASKGPARNEQFF.

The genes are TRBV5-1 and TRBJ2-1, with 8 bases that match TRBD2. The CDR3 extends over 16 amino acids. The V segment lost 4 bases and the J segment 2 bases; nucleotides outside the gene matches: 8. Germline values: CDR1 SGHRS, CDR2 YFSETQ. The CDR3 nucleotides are TGCGCCAGCAGCCTTAGCGGGACCCAGCCCTACAATGAGCAGTTCTTC. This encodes CASSLSGTQPYNEQFF.

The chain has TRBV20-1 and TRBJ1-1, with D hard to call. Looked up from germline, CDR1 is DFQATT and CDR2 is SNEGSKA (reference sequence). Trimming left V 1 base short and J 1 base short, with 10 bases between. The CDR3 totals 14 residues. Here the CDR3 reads CSARVGATNTEAFF. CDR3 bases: TGCAGTGCTAGAGTGGGAGCTACGAACACTGAAGCTTTCTTT.

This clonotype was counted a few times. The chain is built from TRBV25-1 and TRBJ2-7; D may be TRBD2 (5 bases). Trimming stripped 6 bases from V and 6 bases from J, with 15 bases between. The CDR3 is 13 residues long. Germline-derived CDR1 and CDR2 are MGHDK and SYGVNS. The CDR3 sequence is CASRGVPSGEQYF. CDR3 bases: TGTGCCAGCAGGGGTGTCCCGAGCGGCGAGCAGTACTTC.